This is a list of T cell receptor beta chains from one sample in a study of cytomegalovirus exposure and HLA in healthy donors. TCRdb's table, derived via immunoSEQ multiplex PCR, lists solely in-frame clones and lacks some. The repertoire has about 86,000 clones, 93% of them found once; the top ten carry 0.65% to 0.7%. The sequencing sample was made of PBMCs. The receptors stem from a man younger than 35 in good health and CMV-seronegative. The CDR3 runs from the conserved cysteine through the conserved F or W. Fields, in order: clone size, V gene, J gene, D gene, CDR3 DNA, CDR3 protein. A D gene is named only where the DNA matches it firmly. Size is stated for part of the rows, as once, few or many counts, or as a class when the clone is expanded.

>.|TRBV21-1|TRBJ2-3|.
TGTGCCAGCGATGGGACAGGGGTTCCAGATACGCAGTATTTT
CASDGTGVPDTQYF
>.|TRBV7-9|TRBJ1-4|.
TGTGCCAGCAGCTTAGGGGCAGCCCTAGAAAAACTGTTTTTT
CASSLGAALEKLFF
>.|TRBV7-2|TRBJ2-7|.
TGTGCCAGCAGCTTATCGGCCTACGAGCAGTACTTC
CASSLSAYEQYF
>.|TRBV27|TRBJ2-2|.
TGTGCCAGCAGTCCCCTCTTCCCCGGGGAGCTGTTTTTT
CASSPLFPGELFF
>once|TRBV7-9|TRBJ2-2|TRBD2
TGTGCCAGCAGCTCTAGTAGGGTAGCGGGGGTCCTCACCGGGGAGCTGTTTTTT
CASSSSRVAGVLTGELFF
>.|TRBV27|TRBJ2-1|TRBD2
TGTGCCAGCATCCGACGGGGGCTAGCGGGATTAAATGAGCAGTTCTTC
CASIRRGLAGLNEQFF
>few|TRBV9|TRBJ2-5|TRBD1
TGTGCCAGCAGCGTAGGTGGGACAGGGTATGAGACCCAGTACTTC
CASSVGGTGYETQYF
>.|TRBV6-5|TRBJ1-6|TRBD1
TGTGCCAGCAGTTACACAGAAAGGACAGGGACTTCACCCCTCCACTTT
CASSYTERTGTSPLHF
>.|TRBV14|TRBJ1-6|TRBD1
TGTGCCAGCAGCCGTAGACAGGGAAGGAGCTCCTATAATTCACCCCTCCACTTT
CASSRRQGRSSYNSPLHF
>.|TRBV5-1|TRBJ1-5|TRBD1
TGCGCCAGCAGCGAGGCGACAGGGAATCAGCCCCAGCATTTT
CASSEATGNQPQHF
>.|TRBV6-4|TRBJ1-1|.
TGTGCCAGCAGTGACTCGGCGGGGGGAGCTACTGAAGCTTTCTTT
CASSDSAGGATEAFF
>.|TRBV7-6|TRBJ1-1|TRBD1
TGTGCCAGCAGCCGACCGGGACAGGGAATGGGGGCTTTCTTT
CASSRPGQGMGAFF
>.|TRBV11-1|TRBJ2-7|TRBD1
TGTGCCAGCAGCTTCGGGACAGGGAGGTTCGGGCACGAGCAGTACTTC
CASSFGTGRFGHEQYF
>.|TRBV7-2|TRBJ2-1|.
TGTGCCAGCAGCTCCCAAGGGGGGGTGGAGCAGTTCTTC
CASSSQGGVEQFF
>.|TRBV4-2|TRBJ1-1|TRBD1
TGTGCCAGCAGCCGGCCCGGACAGGGAAACACTGAAGCTTTCTTT
CASSRPGQGNTEAFF
>.|TRBV4-1|TRBJ2-1|.
TGCGCCAGCAGCCCCAGGGGCAGGGAGACCTACAATGAGCAGTTCTTC
CASSPRGRETYNEQFF
>.|TRBV29-1|TRBJ1-2|TRBD1
TGCAGCGTCGAAGAGGGGGCCCAAGTACGAGGCTACACCTTC
CSVEEGAQVRGYTF
>few|TRBV2|TRBJ1-5|TRBD1
TGTGCCAGCAGCGATACGCAGGGGGCTCAGCCCCAGCATTTT
CASSDTQGAQPQHF
>.|TRBV7-2|TRBJ2-3|.
TGTGCCAGCAGCTTAGCTGGAAGACAGGCCGGTACGCAGTATTTT
CASSLAGRQAGTQYF
>.|TRBV5-6|TRBJ1-6|TRBD1
TGTGCCAGCAGCACCTGGGACAGGGGTAGCTCACCCCTCCACTTT
CASSTWDRGSSPLHF
>.|TRBV11-2|TRBJ2-5|.
TGTGCCAGCAGCTTTTTACAGGGGGGGGAGACCCAGTACTTC
CASSFLQGGETQYF
>.|TRBV6-5|TRBJ2-5|TRBD1
TGTGCCAGCAGTTACTACCGGGACAGGGGGCGTGAGACCCAGTACTTC
CASSYYRDRGRETQYF
>.|TRBV18|TRBJ1-1|TRBD1
TGTGCCAGCTCACCACGGGGACAGGTAGCGGAAGCTTTCTTT
CASSPRGQVAEAFF
>.|TRBV7-6|TRBJ1-1|.
TGTGCCAGCAGCCTGGGGGCTCTGAACACTGAAGCTTTCTTT
CASSLGALNTEAFF